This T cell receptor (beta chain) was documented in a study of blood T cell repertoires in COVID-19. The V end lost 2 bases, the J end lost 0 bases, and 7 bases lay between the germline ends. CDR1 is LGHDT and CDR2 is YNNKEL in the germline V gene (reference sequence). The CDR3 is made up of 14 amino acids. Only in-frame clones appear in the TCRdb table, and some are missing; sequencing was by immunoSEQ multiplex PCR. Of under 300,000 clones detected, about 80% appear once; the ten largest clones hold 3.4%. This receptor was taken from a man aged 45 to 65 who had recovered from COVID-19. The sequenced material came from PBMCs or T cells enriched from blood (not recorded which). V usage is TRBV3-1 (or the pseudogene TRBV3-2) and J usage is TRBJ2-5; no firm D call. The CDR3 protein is CASSQRRNQETQYF. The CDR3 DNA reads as TGTGCCAGCAGCCAAAGGCGGAACCAAGAGACCCAGTACTTC.